This T cell receptor (beta chain) was captured in a study of T cell repertoires in cytomegalovirus infection. The table lists this clonotype with a count of one. Its antigen remains unidentified. A much more abundant neighbour one base away suggests this may be a read error. Each CDR3 protein is one row after TCRdb ran MiXCR on the reads. Of roughly 990,000 distinct CDR3 sequences listed, more than 25% were seen once; the top ten hold roughly 13%. This CDR3 is built from 14 residues. CDR1 and CDR2 (germline): SGHVS, FNYEAQ. V was cut by 7 bases and J by 7 bases, with 17 bases left in between. The specimen was cultured CD8+ T cells from PBMCs, collected from culture after CMV antigen stimulation. The chain carries TRBV7-6 and TRBJ2-1, with D hard to call. The receptor comes from a human donor in good health (CMV status not recorded). Some clones in this sample may be carry-over from other donors' samples. This CDR3 reads CASIPSGIFNEQFF. In nucleotides, the CDR3 is TGTGCCAGCATCCCGTCGGGCATTTTTAATGAGCAGTTCTTC.